This record looks at one T cell receptor beta chain sequence and its context. Trimming removed 6 bases from V and 2 bases from J; junction bases left unmatched: 4. The CDR3 contains 14 residues. Germline V CDR1 and CDR2: SNHLY, FYNNEI. Sequenced by immunoSEQ multiplex PCR; TCRdb stores in-frame clones only, minus some. Of fewer than 300,000 clones detected, approximately 85% appear once; the ten largest clones hold approximately 5%. This sample stems from a study of blood T cell repertoires in COVID-19. Overall study: Sites in the United States, Italy and Spain provided acute and convalescent COVID-19 samples.

The rearrangement joins TRBV2 to TRBJ1-2, with TRBD1 matching 9 bases. Material: peripheral blood. This TCR was sampled from a man aged 50 to 59 with active or convalescent COVID-19. The CDR3 DNA reads TGTGCCAGCAGAACAGGGACAGGGAACTATGGCTACACCTTC. Its protein is CASRTGTGNYGYTF.